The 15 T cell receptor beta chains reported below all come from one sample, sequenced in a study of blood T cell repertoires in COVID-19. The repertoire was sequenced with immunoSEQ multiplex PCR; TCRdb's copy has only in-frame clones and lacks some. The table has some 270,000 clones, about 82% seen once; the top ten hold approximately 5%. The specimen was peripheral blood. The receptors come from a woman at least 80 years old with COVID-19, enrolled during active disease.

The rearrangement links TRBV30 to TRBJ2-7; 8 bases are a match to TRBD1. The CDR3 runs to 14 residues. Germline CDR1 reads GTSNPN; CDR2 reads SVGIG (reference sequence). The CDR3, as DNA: TGTGCGTGGCGGGCAGGACAGGGAACTTACGAGCAGTACTTC. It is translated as CAWRAGQGTYEQYF.

The CDR3 nucleotides read TGCGCCAGCAAGAGACAGGGAGAAGAGACCCAGTACTTC. Amino acid sequence: CASKRQGEETQYF. The chain uses TRBV5-1 and TRBJ2-5; the match to TRBD1 covers 7 bases. CDR1 SGHRS and CDR2 YFSETQ come from the germline V gene. V lost 6 bases, J lost 3 bases, and 5 bases stayed unmatched. The CDR3 runs to 13 residues.

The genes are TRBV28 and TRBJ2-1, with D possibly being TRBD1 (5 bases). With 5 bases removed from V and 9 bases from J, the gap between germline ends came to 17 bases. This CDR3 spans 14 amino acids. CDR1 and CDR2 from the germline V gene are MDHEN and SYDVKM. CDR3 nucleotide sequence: TGTGCCAGCAGTATCCCCCAAGGGGTATCTGAGCAGTTCTTC. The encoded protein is CASSIPQGVSEQFF.

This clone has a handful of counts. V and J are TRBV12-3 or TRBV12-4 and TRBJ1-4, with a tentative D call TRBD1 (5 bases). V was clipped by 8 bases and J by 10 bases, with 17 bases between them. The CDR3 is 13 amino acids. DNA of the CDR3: TGTGCCAGCGCCCTCGGGGCGGGGGGAAAACTGTTTTTT. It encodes CASALGAGGKLFF.

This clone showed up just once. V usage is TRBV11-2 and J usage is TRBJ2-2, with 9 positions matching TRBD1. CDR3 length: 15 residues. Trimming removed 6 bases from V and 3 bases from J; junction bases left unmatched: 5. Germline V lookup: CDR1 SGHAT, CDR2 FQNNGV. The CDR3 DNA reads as TGTGCCAGCAGGCAACAGGGGGCTGACACCGGGGAGCTGTTTTTT. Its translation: CASRQQGADTGELFF.

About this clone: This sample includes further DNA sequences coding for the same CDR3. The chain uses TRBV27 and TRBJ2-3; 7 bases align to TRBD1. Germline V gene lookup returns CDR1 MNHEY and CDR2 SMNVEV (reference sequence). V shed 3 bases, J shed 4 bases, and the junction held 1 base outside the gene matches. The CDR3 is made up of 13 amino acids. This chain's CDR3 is CASSFTGADTQYF. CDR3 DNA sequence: TGTGCCAGCAGTTTCACAGGGGCAGATACGCAGTATTTT.

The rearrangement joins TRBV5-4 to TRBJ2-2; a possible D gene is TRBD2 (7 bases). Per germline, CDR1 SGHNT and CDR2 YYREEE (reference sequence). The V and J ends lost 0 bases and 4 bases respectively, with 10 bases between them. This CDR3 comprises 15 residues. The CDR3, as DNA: TGTGCCAGCAGCTTGGAGGGGGGGTTCACCGGGGAGCTGTTTTTT. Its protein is CASSLEGGFTGELFF.

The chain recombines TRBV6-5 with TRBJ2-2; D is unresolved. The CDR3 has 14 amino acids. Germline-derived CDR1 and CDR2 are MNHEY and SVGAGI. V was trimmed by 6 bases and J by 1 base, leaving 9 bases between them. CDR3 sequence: CASRPDWNTGELFF. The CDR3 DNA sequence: TGTGCCAGCAGACCCGACTGGAACACCGGGGAGCTGTTTTTT.

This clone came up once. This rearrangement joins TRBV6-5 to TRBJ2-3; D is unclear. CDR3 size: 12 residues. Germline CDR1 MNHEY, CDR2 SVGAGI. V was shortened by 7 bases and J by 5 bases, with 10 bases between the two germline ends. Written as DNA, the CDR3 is TGTGCCAGCACATCCCGGTTAGATACGCAGTATTTT. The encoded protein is CASTSRLDTQYF.

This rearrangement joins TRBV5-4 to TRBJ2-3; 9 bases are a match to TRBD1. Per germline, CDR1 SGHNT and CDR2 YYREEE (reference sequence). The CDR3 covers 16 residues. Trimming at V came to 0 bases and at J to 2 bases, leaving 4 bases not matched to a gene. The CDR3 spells CASSLEGQGLTDTQYF. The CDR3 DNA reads TGTGCCAGCAGCTTGGAGGGACAGGGCCTCACAGATACGCAGTATTTT.

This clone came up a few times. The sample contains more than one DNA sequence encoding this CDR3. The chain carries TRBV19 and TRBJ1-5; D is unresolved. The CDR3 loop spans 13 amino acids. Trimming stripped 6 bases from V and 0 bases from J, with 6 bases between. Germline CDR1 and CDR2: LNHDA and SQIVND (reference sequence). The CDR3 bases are TGTGCCAGTAGCGACACTAGCAATCAGCCCCAGCATTTT. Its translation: CASSDTSNQPQHF.

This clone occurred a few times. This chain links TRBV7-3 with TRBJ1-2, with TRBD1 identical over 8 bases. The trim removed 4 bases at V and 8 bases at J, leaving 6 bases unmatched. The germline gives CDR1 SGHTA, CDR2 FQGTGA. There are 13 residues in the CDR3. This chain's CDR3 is CASSSTGVNGYTF. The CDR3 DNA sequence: TGTGCCAGCAGCTCGACAGGGGTAAACGGCTACACCTTC.

The DNA for the CDR3 is TGTGCCAGCAGTTTATCTCTGGCAGGGGCAGCTGAAGCTTTCTTT. Its protein product is CASSLSLAGAAEAFF. The gene calls are TRBV28 and TRBJ1-1, with D possibly matching TRBD1 (6 bases). The germline V gene encodes CDR1 MDHEN and CDR2 SYDVKM. The CDR3 has 15 amino acids. V lost 1 base, J lost 6 bases, and 15 bases lay in between.

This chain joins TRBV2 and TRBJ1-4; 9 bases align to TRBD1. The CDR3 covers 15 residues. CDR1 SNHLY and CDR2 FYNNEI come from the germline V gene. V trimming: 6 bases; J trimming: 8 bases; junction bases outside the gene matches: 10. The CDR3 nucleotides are TGTGCCAGCAGGATTCCGGGACAGGGAGGCGAAAAACTGTTTTTT. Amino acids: CASRIPGQGGEKLFF. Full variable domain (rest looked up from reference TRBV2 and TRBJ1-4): EPEVTQTPSHQVTQMGQEVILRCVPISNHLYFYWYRQILGQKVEFLVSFYNNEISEKSEIFDDQFSVERPDGSNFTLKIRSTKLEDSAMYFCASRIPGQGGEKLFFGSGTQLSVL.

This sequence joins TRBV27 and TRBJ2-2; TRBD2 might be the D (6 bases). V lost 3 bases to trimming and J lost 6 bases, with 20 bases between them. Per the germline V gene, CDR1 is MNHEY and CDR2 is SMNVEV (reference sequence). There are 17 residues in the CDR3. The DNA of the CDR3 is TGTGCCAGCAGTTTCGGGTTTGGAGGAGGGGTTTCCGGGGAGCTGTTTTTT. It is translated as CASSFGFGGGVSGELFF.